This TCR beta chain was retrieved from a study of shared clonotypes between healthy human individuals. The overall study: Each donor contributed plates that comprised three CD4 naive, three CD4 memory, two CD8 naive and one CD8 memory.

General study results and limits: Naive CD4 clonotypes were shared across several donors at roughly 5.3%.

The assay was carried out at the deep level. TCRdb's copy holds only in-frame clones and misses some; the assay was immunoSEQ multiplex PCR. The sample includes 2 million to 2.5 million clones, approximately 96% of them seen just once. This clone has just one count. No antigen is known for it. This sample also contains other DNA sequences that code for the same CDR3. V was pared by 2 bases and J by 5 bases, with 6 bases between. Per the germline V gene, CDR1 is DFQATT and CDR2 is SNEGSKA (reference sequence). The CDR3 runs to 11 residues. This TCR came from a man younger than 35 in good health. V gene TRBV20-1 combines with J gene TRBJ2-5; D is perhaps TRBD2 (6 bases). Source material: naive CD4+ T cells sorted from blood. The subset was: CD45RA+ positively selected. The CDR3 region has the DNA TGCAGTGCTAGAAGCGGGGAGACCCAGTACTTC. Amino acid sequence: CSARSGETQYF.